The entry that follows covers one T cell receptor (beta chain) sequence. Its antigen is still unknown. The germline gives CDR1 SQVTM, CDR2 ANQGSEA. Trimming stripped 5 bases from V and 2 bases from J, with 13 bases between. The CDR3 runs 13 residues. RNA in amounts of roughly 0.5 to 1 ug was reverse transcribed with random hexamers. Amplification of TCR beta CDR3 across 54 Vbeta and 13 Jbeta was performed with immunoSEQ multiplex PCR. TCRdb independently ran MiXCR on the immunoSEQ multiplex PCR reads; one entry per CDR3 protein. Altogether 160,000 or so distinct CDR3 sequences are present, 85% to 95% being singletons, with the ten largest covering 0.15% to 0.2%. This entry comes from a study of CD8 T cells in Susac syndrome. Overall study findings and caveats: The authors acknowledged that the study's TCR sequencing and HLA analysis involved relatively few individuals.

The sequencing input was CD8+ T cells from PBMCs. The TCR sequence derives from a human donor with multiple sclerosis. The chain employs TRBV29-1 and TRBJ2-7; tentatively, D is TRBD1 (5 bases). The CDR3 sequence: CSVFGHRPYEQYF. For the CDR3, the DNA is TGCAGCGTTTTTGGTCACAGGCCCTACGAGCAGTACTTC.